What follows are 2 T cell receptor beta chains derived from one specimen sequenced in a study of cytomegalovirus exposure and HLA in healthy donors. PCR used 60 Vbeta primers and 13 Jbeta primers. Sequencing was performed with immunoSEQ multiplex PCR; in TCRdb, only in-frame clones are kept and a portion is missing. The data contain about 190,000 clones, about 83% of them singletons. The sample was PBMCs. The origin of the receptors is a woman aged 25-40 years in good health and CMV-seropositive.

The J gene is TRBJ1-2, the V gene TRBV6-5; TRBD1 matches at 12 bases. Germline loops: CDR1 MNHEY, CDR2 SVGAGI. CDR3 length equals 15 residues. With V trimmed by 2 bases and J by 7 bases, 5 bases remained unmatched. This chain's CDR3 is CASSYEGQGAFGYTF. DNA for the CDR3: TGTGCCAGCAGTTACGAGGGACAGGGGGCGTTTGGCTACACCTTC.

The chain carries TRBV19 and TRBJ2-1; 11 bases agree with TRBD2. Germline V lookup: CDR1 LNHDA, CDR2 SQIVND (reference sequence). The CDR3 sequence is 17 residues long. J lost 4 bases, V lost 4 bases, and 9 bases had no gene match. CDR3: CASSTRTSGSLYNEQFF. Written as DNA, the CDR3 is TGTGCCAGTAGTACGAGGACTAGCGGGTCATTGTACAATGAGCAGTTCTTC.